The rows below give T cell receptor beta chains drawn from one sample of a study of shared clonotypes between healthy human individuals. Sequenced by immunoSEQ multiplex PCR; TCRdb stores in-frame clones only, minus some. The sample yields 2 million to 2.5 million clones, 90% to 95% seen once. The material sequenced was naive CD8+ T cells from PBMCs. All receptors come from a man younger than 35 in good health. Some clones in this sample may be carry-over from other donors' samples. Each CDR3 is given with its conserved first and last residue. Fields, in order: D gene, clone size, J gene, V gene, CDR3 protein, CDR3 DNA. D genes are given only for firm matches. A clone size is listed for some rows: how often the clone was seen (once, few, many), or a class if it is expanded.

NA once TRBJ2-7 TRBV27 CASRVKGSYEQYF TGTGCCAGCCGGGTTAAGGGCTCCTACGAGCAGTACTTC
TRBD2 NA TRBJ2-5 TRBV28 CASSLVIGLADPKGGETQYF TGTGCCAGCAGTTTGGTTATAGGGCTAGCGGACCCGAAAGGTGGGGAGACCCAGTACTTC
TRBD1 NA TRBJ1-5 TRBV30 CAWSLGTESNQPQHF TGTGCCTGGAGTCTTGGGACAGAAAGCAATCAGCCCCAGCATTTT
NA NA TRBJ1-1 TRBV9 CASSAEWALGTEAFF TGTGCCAGCAGCGCCGAATGGGCCTTAGGCACTGAAGCTTTCTTT
NA NA TRBJ2-2 TRBV9 CASSVVANQMGTGELFF TGTGCCAGCAGCGTAGTAGCTAATCAAATGGGCACCGGGGAGCTGTTTTTT
NA NA TRBJ1-4 TRBV27 CASSSRGGEKLFF TGTGCCAGCAGTTCCAGGGGCGGCGAAAAACTGTTTTTT
NA NA TRBJ1-1 TRBV6-5 CASSTPRTGNTEAFF TGTGCCAGCAGTACCCCCCGGACGGGGAACACTGAAGCTTTCTTT
NA once TRBJ2-7 TRBV7-9 CASSPRLPAEQYF TGTGCCAGCAGCCCCCGCCTACCCGCCGAGCAGTACTTC
TRBD2 NA TRBJ2-3 TRBV10-2 CASSESRGAGTDTQYF TGCGCCAGCAGTGAGTCGCGGGGGGCCGGCACAGATACGCAGTATTTT
NA NA TRBJ1-1 TRBV20-1 CSTDEAFF TGCAGTACGGACGAGGCTTTCTTT
TRBD1 NA TRBJ2-7 TRBV2 CAISPEGQGWYEQYF TGTGCCATCTCCCCCGAGGGACAGGGGTGGTACGAGCAGTACTTC
TRBD2 NA TRBJ2-1 TRBV28 CASSPWASGVPEDEQFF TGTGCCAGCAGTCCCTGGGCTAGCGGGGTTCCTGAGGATGAGCAGTTCTTC
NA NA TRBJ2-7 TRBV7-2 CASSPDSVSSYEQYF TGTGCCAGCAGCCCGGACTCGGTGAGCTCCTACGAGCAGTACTTC
NA NA TRBJ1-2 TRBV27 CASSSGLRDGYTF TGTGCCAGCAGTTCGGGACTGCGGGATGGCTACACCTTC